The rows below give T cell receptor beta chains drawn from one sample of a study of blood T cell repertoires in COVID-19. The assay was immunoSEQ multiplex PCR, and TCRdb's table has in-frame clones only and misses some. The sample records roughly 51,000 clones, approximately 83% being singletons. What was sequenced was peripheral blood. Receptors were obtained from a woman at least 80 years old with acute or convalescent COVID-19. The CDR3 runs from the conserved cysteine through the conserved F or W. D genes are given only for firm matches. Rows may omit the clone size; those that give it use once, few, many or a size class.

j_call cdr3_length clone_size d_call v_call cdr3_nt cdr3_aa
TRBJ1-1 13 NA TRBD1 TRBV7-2 TGTGCCAGCAGCTTGGGGACAGAGAGTGAAGCTTTCTTT CASSLGTESEAFF
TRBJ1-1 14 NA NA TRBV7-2 TGTGCCAGCAGCGAGCGTCGAGGGAACACTGAAGCTTTCTTT CASSERRGNTEAFF
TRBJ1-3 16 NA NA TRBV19 TGTGCCAGTAGTGACGCTTTCCCAGGCCCTGGAAACACCATATATTTT CASSDAFPGPGNTIYF
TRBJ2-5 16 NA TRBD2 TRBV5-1 TGCGCCAGCAGCCCCCGACTAGCGGGGGACCAAGAGACCCAGTACTTC CASSPRLAGDQETQYF
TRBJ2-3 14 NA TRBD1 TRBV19 TGTGCCAGTAGTACGGGACAGGGACTGGATACGCAGTATTTT CASSTGQGLDTQYF
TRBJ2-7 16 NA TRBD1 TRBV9 TGTGCCAGCAGCCCCCGACAGGGCGGCGGCTGGGACGAGCAGTACTTC CASSPRQGGGWDEQYF
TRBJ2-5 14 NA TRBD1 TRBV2 TGTGCCAGCAGTGGGACAGGGGGATCAGAGACCCAGTACTTC CASSGTGGSETQYF
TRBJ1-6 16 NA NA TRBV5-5 TGTGCCAGCAGCCTCTCACAGGGTATAGAAAAATCACCCCTCCACTTT CASSLSQGIEKSPLHF
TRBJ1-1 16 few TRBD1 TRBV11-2 TGTGCCAGCAAACCCGGGACAGGGGGCCATTTGACTGAAGCTTTCTTT CASKPGTGGHLTEAFF
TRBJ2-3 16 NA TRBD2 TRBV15 TGTGCCACCAGCAGAGATACCGGGACTAGCGGGCTTACGCAGTATTTT CATSRDTGTSGLTQYF
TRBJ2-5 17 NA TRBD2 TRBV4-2 TGTGCCAGCAGCCAAGGGGTCGGGCGGGGGGACCAAGAGACCCAGTACTTC CASSQGVGRGDQETQYF
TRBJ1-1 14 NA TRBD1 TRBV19 TGTGCCAGTTTACCTGGACAGGTGAACACTGAAGCTTTCTTT CASLPGQVNTEAFF
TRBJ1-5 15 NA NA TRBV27 TGTGCCAGCAGTTTCGAAGGTCGGGGCAATCAGCCCCAGCATTTT CASSFEGRGNQPQHF
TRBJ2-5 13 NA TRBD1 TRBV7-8 TGTGCCAGCAGCTCGAGGGGGCTCTGGACCCAGTACTTC CASSSRGLWTQYF
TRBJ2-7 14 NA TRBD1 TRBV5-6 TGTGCCAGCAGCTGGACAGGGTTAGCCTACGAGCAGTACTTC CASSWTGLAYEQYF
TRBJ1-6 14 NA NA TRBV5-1 TGCGCCAGCAGCTTGACAGGGAATAATTCACCCCTCCACTTT CASSLTGNNSPLHF
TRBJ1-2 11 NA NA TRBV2 TGTGCCATAGGGGCCGCCCGAAGCTACACCTTC CAIGAARSYTF
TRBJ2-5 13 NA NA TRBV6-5 TGTGCCAGCAGTAGGGAGTTGGAGGAGACCCAGTACTTC CASSRELEETQYF
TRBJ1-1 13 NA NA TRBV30 TGTGCCTGGACAGGGACTGGAGGGACTGAAGCTTTCTTT CAWTGTGGTEAFF
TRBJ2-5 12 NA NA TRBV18 TGTGCCAGTAACGGCCAGGGAAAGACCCAGTACTTC CASNGQGKTQYF
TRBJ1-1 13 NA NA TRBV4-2 TGTGCCAGCAGCCAAGACGTGAACACTGAAGCTTTCTTT CASSQDVNTEAFF
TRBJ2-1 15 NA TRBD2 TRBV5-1 TGCGCCAGCGTCGCCGGGGGGGCGGGATACAATGAGCAGTTCTTC CASVAGGAGYNEQFF
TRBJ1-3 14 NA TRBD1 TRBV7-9 TGTGCCAGCACCAGACAGGGCTCTGGAAACACCATATATTTT CASTRQGSGNTIYF
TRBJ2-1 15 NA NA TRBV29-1 TGCAGCGTAGAAGGGGTGGGGGCGGCCTACAATGAGCAGTTCTTC CSVEGVGAAYNEQFF
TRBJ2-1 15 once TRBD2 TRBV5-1 TGCGCCAGCAGCTTGGGAGCGGGGGGATACAATGAGCAGTTCTTC CASSLGAGGYNEQFF
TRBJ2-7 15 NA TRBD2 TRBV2 TGTGCCAGCAGTGAAAGGGCTAGCGGCTCCTACGAGCAGTACTTC CASSERASGSYEQYF
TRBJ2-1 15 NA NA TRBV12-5 TGTGCTAGTGGCCACGACAGAAGGGGCAGGAATGAGCAGTTCTTC CASGHDRRGRNEQFF
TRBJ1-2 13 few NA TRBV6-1 TGTGCCAGCAGTGATCAAGGGGTCGGGGGCTACACCTTC CASSDQGVGGYTF
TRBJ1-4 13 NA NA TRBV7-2 TGTGCCAGCAGCTTAGCGGAGCTTGGAAAACTGTTTTTT CASSLAELGKLFF
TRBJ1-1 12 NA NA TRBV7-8 TGTGCCAGCAGCTACTTGGACACTGAAGCTTTCTTT CASSYLDTEAFF
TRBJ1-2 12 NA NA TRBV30 TGTGCCTGGAGTCGACAGACCTATGGCTACACCTTC CAWSRQTYGYTF
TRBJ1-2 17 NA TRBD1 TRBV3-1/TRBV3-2 TGTGCCAGCAGCCAAGATTGGTCCGGACAGGGTGGCAATGGCTACACCTTC CASSQDWSGQGGNGYTF
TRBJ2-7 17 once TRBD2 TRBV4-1 TGCGCCAGCAGCCAGGAAACCGGGACTAGCAGCCGGTACGAGCAGTACTTC CASSQETGTSSRYEQYF
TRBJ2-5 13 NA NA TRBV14 TGTGCCAGCAGCCCGGGGGTAGCGGAGACCCAGTACTTC CASSPGVAETQYF
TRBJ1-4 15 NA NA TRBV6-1 TGTGCCAGCAGTGAAAACAGTGTGACTAATGAAAAACTGTTTTTT CASSENSVTNEKLFF
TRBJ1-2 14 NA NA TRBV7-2 TGTGCCAGCAGCTTAGCGGGGACACCCTATGGCTACACCTTC CASSLAGTPYGYTF
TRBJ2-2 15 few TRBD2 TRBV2 TGTGCCAGCAGGACCGGGACTAGCGGTACCGGGGAGCTGTTTTTT CASRTGTSGTGELFF
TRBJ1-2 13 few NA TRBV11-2 TGTGCCAGCAGCCTACAGGTTAACTATGGCTACACCTTC CASSLQVNYGYTF
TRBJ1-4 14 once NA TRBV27 TGTGCCAGCAGTGTCGACAGACTTAATGAAAAACTGTTTTTT CASSVDRLNEKLFF
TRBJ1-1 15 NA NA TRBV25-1 TGTGCCAGCAGTGAATCTCCAGCCGGGGACACTGAAGCTTTCTTT CASSESPAGDTEAFF
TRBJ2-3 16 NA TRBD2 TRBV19 TGTGCCAGTAGTATAGAAGGGAGAAGGGGAGGGGATACGCAGTATTTT CASSIEGRRGGDTQYF
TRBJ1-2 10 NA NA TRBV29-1 TGCAGCGTTGACTCGTATGGCTACACCTTC CSVDSYGYTF
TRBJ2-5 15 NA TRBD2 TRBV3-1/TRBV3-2 TGTGCCAGCAGCCACGTTATAGCGGGATCGGAGACCCAGTACTTC CASSHVIAGSETQYF
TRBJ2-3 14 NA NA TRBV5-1 TGCGCCAGCAGCTACCTTGCCCAGGGAGATACGCAGTATTTT CASSYLAQGDTQYF
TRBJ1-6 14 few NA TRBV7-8 TGTGCCAGCAGCTCAGTGAGGGTTGAATCACCCCTCCACTTT CASSSVRVESPLHF
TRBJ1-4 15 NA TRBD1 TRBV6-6 TGTGCCAGCTCCGGGACAGGGGGGATAAATGAAAAACTGTTTTTT CASSGTGGINEKLFF
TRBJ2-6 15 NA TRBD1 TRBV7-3 TGTGCCAGCAGCTCCGACAGGGCTGGGGCCAACGTCCTGACTTTC CASSSDRAGANVLTF
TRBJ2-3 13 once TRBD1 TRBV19 TGTGCCAGTAGGGACAGGAGCACAGATACGCAGTATTTT CASRDRSTDTQYF
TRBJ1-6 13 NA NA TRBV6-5 TGTGCCAGCAACCCGGGAAATAATTCACCCCTCCACTTT CASNPGNNSPLHF
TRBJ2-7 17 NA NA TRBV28 TGTGCCAGCGCCTCCTCGATCGGGTCGACCGGGTCCTACGAGCAGTACTTC CASASSIGSTGSYEQYF
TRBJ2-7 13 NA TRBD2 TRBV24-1 TGTGCCACCAGTGATGGCCTAGCGGGGGATTGGGACTTC CATSDGLAGDWDF
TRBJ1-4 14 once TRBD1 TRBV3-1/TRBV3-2 TGTGCCAGCAGCGGCGGGACAGGGAGCGAAAAACTGTTTTTT CASSGGTGSEKLFF
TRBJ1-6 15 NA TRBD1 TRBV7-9 TGTGCCAGCAGCCCCCGACAGGGAGGAAGTTCACCCCTCCACTTT CASSPRQGGSSPLHF